The 32 T cell receptor beta chains below all came from one sample that was sequenced in a study of immune evolution from preneoplasia to lung adenocarcinoma. Profiled with immunoSEQ multiplex PCR; TCRdb holds only in-frame clones, not every one. The sample has about 6,500 clones; roughly 76% are singletons. Sequencing was done on a sample of FFPE invasive lung adenocarcinoma tissue. The receptors stem from a person between 55 and 69 years old with lung adenocarcinoma.

The chain couples TRBV11-3 to TRBJ2-1; D possibly corresponds to TRBD2 (6 bases). The germline V gene encodes CDR1 SGHNT and CDR2 YENEEA. The CDR3 is 14 residues long. Deletions cut 3 bases from V and 2 bases from J, with 8 bases between. CDR3 sequence (DNA): TGTGCCAGCAGCTTTAGCGGCCCCTACAATGAGCAGTTCTTC. This sequence encodes CASSFSGPYNEQFF. Variable domain in full (rest from reference TRBV11-3 and TRBJ2-1): EAGVVQSPRYKIIEKKQPVAFWCNPISGHNTLYWYLQNLGQGPELLIRYENEEAVDDSQLPKDRFSAERLKGVDSTLKIQPAELGDSAVYLCASSFSGPYNEQFFGPGTRLTVL.

The CDR3 DNA sequence: TGTGCCAGCAGTGGGAACGCCGGAGTTGGCTACACCTTC. Protein: CASSGNAGVGYTF. This chain links TRBV6-1 with TRBJ1-2, with unresolved D. The CDR3 totals 13 residues. The ends were cut back, 4 bases at V and 7 bases at J, with 13 bases in the middle. Per germline, CDR1 MNHNS and CDR2 SASEGT.

V is TRBV2 and J is TRBJ1-5; no firm D call. Per the germline V gene, CDR1 is SNHLY and CDR2 is FYNNEI. This CDR3 is 12 amino acids long. V was shortened by 6 bases and J by 1 base, with 4 bases between the two germline ends. The CDR3 DNA reads TGTGCCAGCAGGGGCAGCAATCAGCCCCAGCATTTT. This codes for CASRGSNQPQHF.

This clone has only one observation. This chain links TRBV14 with TRBJ2-3; possible D gene TRBD1, 5 bases. Trimming left V 4 bases short and J 4 bases short, with 9 bases between. Germline CDR1 is SGHDN and CDR2 is FVKESK. CDR3 size: 13 residues. Here the CDR3 DNA reads TGTGCCAGCAGCCGAGGACATGCAGATACGCAGTATTTT. This sequence encodes CASSRGHADTQYF.

The V call is TRBV28, the J call TRBJ1-1; D gene ambiguous. CDR1 MDHEN and CDR2 SYDVKM come from the germline V gene. There are 16 residues in the CDR3. V dropped 5 bases and J dropped 4 bases, with 20 bases sitting between them. The CDR3 loop is CASSPFPGPRPTEAFF. The CDR3 bases are TGTGCCAGCAGTCCCTTCCCCGGCCCCAGACCCACTGAAGCTTTCTTT. The full variable domain, with the rest looked up from reference TRBV28 and TRBJ1-1, is DVKVTQSSRYLVKRTGEKVFLECVQDMDHENMFWYRQDPGLGLRLIYFSYDVKMKEKGDIPEGYSVSREKKERFSLILESASTNQTSMYLCASSPFPGPRPTEAFFGQGTRLTVV.

This clone showed up just a few times. The chain has TRBV7-2 and TRBJ1-2; the D is unclear. This CDR3 spans 15 amino acids. CDR1 and CDR2 from the germline V gene are SGHTA and FQGNSA. Between the trimmed V and J ends, which lost 2 bases and 0 bases, there was a span of 10 bases. In DNA form, the CDR3 reads TGTGCCAGCAGCTTACGGATAGGTACTAACTATGGCTACACCTTC. Translated, it gives CASSLRIGTNYGYTF.

The J gene is TRBJ2-7, the V gene TRBV28, with D uncertain. Trimming took 3 bases from V and 2 from J, leaving 11 bases between them. Looked up from germline, CDR1 is MDHEN and CDR2 is SYDVKM. The CDR3 spans 14 residues. CDR3 sequence (DNA): TGTGCCAGCAGTTTCCTTAGCCGACCCTACGAGCAGTACTTC. Protein: CASSFLSRPYEQYF.

V gene TRBV29-1 combines with J gene TRBJ1-2; D might be TRBD1 (5 bases). Per germline, CDR1 SQVTM and CDR2 ANQGSEA. The length of the CDR3 is 11 residues. The V and J ends lost 7 bases and 5 bases respectively, with 11 bases between them. CDR3 DNA: TGCAGCGGGGAACAGGAGTATGGCTACACCTTC. Translated, it gives CSGEQEYGYTF.

This sequence joins TRBV5-4 and TRBJ2-7; D is possibly TRBD1 or TRBD2 (5 bases each). Germline CDR1 SGHNT, CDR2 YYREEE (reference sequence). V was cut by 6 bases and J by 3 bases, with 16 bases left in between. This CDR3 region has 14 residues. DNA for the CDR3: TGTGCCAGCATGGATGGAGGCAGGGACTACGAGCAGTACTTC. Protein: CASMDGGRDYEQYF.

This chain joins TRBV15 and TRBJ1-1; 9 bases fit TRBD1. Trimming at V came to 0 bases and at J to 5 bases, leaving 4 bases not matched to a gene. The CDR3 length is 15 residues. CDR1 LNHNV and CDR2 YYDKDF come from the germline V gene (reference sequence). CDR3 bases: TGTGCCACCAGCAGAGATAGAGGACAGGGGACTGAAGCTTTCTTT. Its translation: CATSRDRGQGTEAFF.

The chain couples TRBV5-1 to TRBJ2-5; D could derive from TRBD1 or TRBD2 (5 bases each). Germline CDR1 SGHRS, CDR2 YFSETQ. The CDR3 covers 14 residues. Trimming shortened V by 2 bases and J by 5 bases, and 13 bases separated the two germline ends. The CDR3 DNA reads TGCGCCAGCAGCTTAGACGGGGCGCAGGAGACCCAGTACTTC. It specifies CASSLDGAQETQYF.

This chain uses TRBV28 with TRBJ1-1, with D tentatively TRBD1 (5 bases). The CDR3 covers 13 residues. The germline V and J ends were trimmed by 4 bases and 0 bases, with 6 bases remaining between them. Germline values: CDR1 MDHEN, CDR2 SYDVKM. The CDR3 here is CASSSGMNTEAFF. As DNA, the CDR3 is TGTGCCAGCAGTTCAGGGATGAACACTGAAGCTTTCTTT. Full variable domain (remainder filled in from reference TRBV28 and TRBJ1-1): DVKVTQSSRYLVKRTGEKVFLECVQDMDHENMFWYRQDPGLGLRLIYFSYDVKMKEKGDIPEGYSVSREKKERFSLILESASTNQTSMYLCASSSGMNTEAFFGQGTRLTVV.

The rearrangement joins TRBV21-1 to TRBJ2-1; the D call TRBD2 from the table was never checked on the DNA. TRBV21-1 is a listed pseudogene. The CDR3 contains 15 residues. This CDR3 reads CASSLRTSGRGEQFF. The CDR3 DNA reads TGTGCCAGCAGCCTACGGACTAGCGGGAGGGGTGAGCAGTTCTTC.

The chain joins TRBV11-2 to TRBJ2-7, with TRBD1 as a possible D gene (5 bases). The V end lost 5 bases, the J end lost 2 bases, and 13 bases lay between the germline ends. Germline V gene data show CDR1 as SGHAT and CDR2 as FQNNGV. The CDR3 runs to 14 residues. CDR3 sequence reads: CASSRGPEAYEQYF. CDR3 DNA: TGTGCCAGCAGCAGGGGCCCTGAGGCCTACGAGCAGTACTTC.

This sequence joins TRBV6-4 and TRBJ2-1; 7 bases line up with TRBD2. There are 13 residues in the CDR3. Germline CDR1 and CDR2: MRHNA and SNTAGT. V trimming: 6 bases; J trimming: 14 bases; junction bases outside the gene matches: 13. As DNA, the CDR3 is TGTGCCAGCAGAATGAGGGAGGGAGGGCCCGAGTTCTTC. It is translated as CASRMREGGPEFF.

The V and J genes are TRBV5-4 and TRBJ2-7; possible D gene TRBD2, 6 bases. CDR1 SGHNT and CDR2 YYREEE come from the germline V gene (reference sequence). This CDR3 contains 14 residues. Trimming cost V 3 bases and J 7 bases, with 17 bases left between them. The DNA for the CDR3 is TGTGCCAGCAGCTACTACCGGGGGACGGGTGAGCAGTACTTC. It is translated as CASSYYRGTGEQYF. Together with reference TRBV5-4 and TRBJ2-7, the CDR3 gives the full variable domain: ETGVTQSPTHLIKTRGQQVTLRCSSQSGHNTVSWYQQALGQGPQFIFQYYREEENGRGNFPPRFSGLQFPNYSSELNVNALELDDSALYLCASSYYRGTGEQYFGPGTRLTVT.

This clone was counted a few times. The chain couples TRBV6-6 to TRBJ1-4, with D uncertain. The CDR3 contains 13 residues. Germline V lookup: CDR1 MNHNY, CDR2 SVGAGI (reference sequence). Trimming took 4 bases from V and 7 from J, leaving 10 bases between them. The CDR3 loop reads CASSSRDGEKLFF. The CDR3 DNA reads as TGTGCCAGCAGTTCACGTGACGGTGAAAAACTGTTTTTT.

This clone was picked up one time. The CDR3 loop reads CASSYGGSSGANVLTF. DNA for the CDR3: TGTGCCAGCAGTTACGGAGGGAGCTCTGGGGCCAACGTCCTGACTTTC. The chain carries TRBV6-5 and TRBJ2-6, with D possibly being TRBD2 (6 bases). Germline lookup yields CDR1 MNHEY and CDR2 SVGAGI. The CDR3 is made up of 16 amino acids. V dropped 2 bases and J dropped 0 bases, with 8 bases sitting between them.

V gene TRBV19 combines with J gene TRBJ1-3; D unclear. This CDR3 comprises 14 residues. V gave up 3 bases and J gave up 0 bases, with 6 bases separating them. Germline CDR1 and CDR2: LNHDA and SQIVND (reference sequence). The CDR3 bases are TGTGCCAGTAGTATGCGGCACTCTGGAAACACCATATATTTT. This translates into CASSMRHSGNTIYF.

This clone was seen a single time. The rearrangement joins TRBV11-2 to TRBJ2-5; perhaps TRBD2 as D (6 bases). Germline V gene lookup returns CDR1 SGHAT and CDR2 FQNNGV. Trimming took 3 bases from V and 7 from J, leaving 24 bases between them. This CDR3 spans 17 amino acids. CDR3 residues: CASSFLGGIGWGGTQYF. In DNA form, the CDR3 reads TGTGCCAGCAGCTTTTTGGGCGGGATCGGCTGGGGTGGGACCCAGTACTTC.

This clone has only one observation. The CDR3 reads CASSLREGETQYF. CDR3 sequence (DNA): TGTGCCAGCAGTTTACGGGAGGGGGAGACCCAGTACTTC. V and J are TRBV27 and TRBJ2-5, with TRBD2 identical over 8 bases. Unmatched junction bases numbered 1, after V lost 2 bases and J lost 5 bases. CDR3 length: 13 amino acids. Germline CDR1 reads MNHEY; CDR2 reads SMNVEV (reference sequence).

V and J are TRBV9 and TRBJ2-1; D unclear. The V gene's germline CDR1 is SGDLS and CDR2 YYNGEE. Trimming left V 1 base short and J 1 base short, with 9 bases between. This CDR3 comprises 15 residues. The CDR3 loop reads CASSVRQESYNEQFF. CDR3 nucleotides: TGTGCCAGCAGCGTAAGGCAGGAGTCCTACAATGAGCAGTTCTTC.

The CDR3 region is CASSTRTSARNEQFF. CDR3 DNA sequence: TGTGCCAGCAGTACGAGGACTAGCGCCCGGAATGAGCAGTTCTTC. This rearrangement joins TRBV11-2 to TRBJ2-1, with 9 nucleotides matching TRBD2. V shed 6 bases and J 7 bases; nucleotides not matched to a gene: 10. In germline, CDR1 is SGHAT, CDR2 FQNNGV. This CDR3 comprises 15 residues.

The chain combines TRBV18 with TRBJ2-5; tentatively, D is TRBD1 (8 bases). The V gene lost 4 bases and the J gene lost 4 bases, with 25 bases spanning the gap. The CDR3 consists of 18 residues. Per the germline V gene, CDR1 is KGHSH and CDR2 is LQKENI. The CDR3 region is CASSLGGTDRGGRETQYF. CDR3 nucleotides: TGTGCCAGCTCACTGGGAGGAACTGACAGGGGAGGGAGAGAGACCCAGTACTTC.

This chain uses TRBV6-5 with TRBJ2-5, with 9 bases fitting TRBD1. The germline gives CDR1 MNHEY, CDR2 SVGAGI. V shed 7 bases, J shed 5 bases, and the junction held 5 bases outside the gene matches. CDR3 size: 13 residues. The CDR3 DNA reads TGTGCCAGCAACCGGGACAGGGATGAGACCCAGTACTTC. It codes for CASNRDRDETQYF.

The V gene is TRBV5-6, the J gene TRBJ1-5; 7 bases match TRBD1. Trimming at V came to 4 bases and at J to 0 bases, leaving 10 bases not matched to a gene. The CDR3 has 17 residues. Germline CDR1 is SGHDT and CDR2 is YYEEEE. CDR3 region: CASSQVRQGGSNQPQHF. In nucleotides, the CDR3 is TGTGCCAGCAGCCAAGTCCGACAGGGAGGTAGCAATCAGCCCCAGCATTTT. Variable domain in full (rest from reference TRBV5-6 and TRBJ1-5): DAGVTQSPTHLIKTRGQQVTLRCSPKSGHDTVSWYQQALGQGPQFIFQYYEEEERQRGNFPDRFSGHQFPNYSSELNVNALLLGDSALYLCASSQVRQGGSNQPQHFGDGTRLSIL.

The chain couples TRBV27 to TRBJ2-2; no firm D call. V shed 7 bases and J shed 7 bases, with 7 bases lying between them. This CDR3 is 11 amino acids long. The germline gives CDR1 MNHEY, CDR2 SMNVEV (reference sequence). In DNA form, the CDR3 reads TGTGCCAGCACGTCCTACGGGGAGCTGTTTTTT. It specifies CASTSYGELFF.

This clone occurred once. The chain carries TRBV30 and TRBJ1-2; D perhaps matches TRBD1 (5 bases). The CDR3 is made up of 16 amino acids. V was trimmed by 0 bases and J by 8 bases, leaving 22 bases between them. Germline V lookup: CDR1 GTSNPN, CDR2 SVGIG (reference sequence). The CDR3 here is CAWSVRQGVLVSGYTF. The CDR3 DNA follows: TGTGCCTGGAGTGTACGTCAGGGAGTCTTAGTAAGCGGCTACACCTTC.

The chain recombines TRBV10-3 with TRBJ2-1; D not certain. V lost 8 bases, J lost 5 bases, and 7 bases lay in between. The CDR3 is 11 amino acids. CDR1 is ENHRY, CDR2 SYGVKD, per germline. This chain's CDR3 is CAIAQDNEQFF. CDR3 nucleotides: TGTGCCATCGCCCAGGACAATGAGCAGTTCTTC.

The chain combines TRBV7-2 with TRBJ2-7; 7 bases are a match to TRBD1. CDR1 SGHTA and CDR2 FQGNSA come from the germline V gene. V lost 5 bases to trimming and J lost 2 bases; unmatched junction nucleotides: 15. The CDR3 extends over 17 amino acids. The CDR3 DNA follows: TGTGCCAGCAGCCCCTCCCCCGGGACAGCTACCACCTACGAGCAGTACTTC. Its protein product is CASSPSPGTATTYEQYF.

The chain employs TRBV2 and TRBJ1-4; D may be TRBD1 (5 bases). Germline CDR1 reads SNHLY; CDR2 reads FYNNEI. The CDR3 has 13 amino acids. The germline V and J ends were trimmed by 8 bases and 7 bases, with 14 bases remaining between them. The CDR3 sequence is CASLRDGGEKLFF. For the CDR3, the DNA is TGTGCCAGCCTCAGGGACGGCGGTGAAAAACTGTTTTTT. Full variable domain (remainder filled in from reference TRBV2 and TRBJ1-4): EPEVTQTPSHQVTQMGQEVILRCVPISNHLYFYWYRQILGQKVEFLVSFYNNEISEKSEIFDDQFSVERPDGSNFTLKIRSTKLEDSAMYFCASLRDGGEKLFFGSGTQLSVL.

The chain carries TRBV28 and TRBJ2-1; 12 nucleotides align to TRBD2. Germline V gene lookup returns CDR1 MDHEN and CDR2 SYDVKM. V was clipped by 5 bases and J by 2 bases; unmatched bases: 7. The CDR3 covers 17 residues. As DNA, the CDR3 is TGTGCCAGCAGTCCAGGGACTAGCGGGCACCCCTACAATGAGCAGTTCTTC. Translated, it gives CASSPGTSGHPYNEQFF. The whole variable domain, filled in from reference TRBV28 and TRBJ2-1, reads DVKVTQSSRYLVKRTGEKVFLECVQDMDHENMFWYRQDPGLGLRLIYFSYDVKMKEKGDIPEGYSVSREKKERFSLILESASTNQTSMYLCASSPGTSGHPYNEQFFGPGTRLTVL.